Listed here are 25 T cell receptor beta chains from one sample, sequenced in a study of blood T cell repertoires in COVID-19. Only in-frame clones appear in the TCRdb table, and some are missing; sequencing was by immunoSEQ multiplex PCR. Counted here are approximately 200,000 clones, around three quarters occurring once; the ten biggest clones make up roughly a sixth. The source material was peripheral blood. These receptors came from a man aged 60-69 years with active or convalescent COVID-19.

The chain carries TRBV21-1 and TRBJ2-1; the table's D call TRBD2 went unverified against the DNA. TRBV21-1 is a recognized pseudogene. The CDR3 runs 14 residues. The CDR3 sequence is CASSKDGRYNEQFF. The CDR3 bases are TGTGCCAGCAGCAAAGACGGGAGGTACAATGAGCAGTTCTTC.

The table lists this clone with a count of one. The genes are TRBV5-6 and TRBJ2-7, with TRBD2 matching 12 bases. The V gene's germline CDR1 is SGHDT and CDR2 YYEEEE. Germline trimming cut 3 bases from V and 9 bases from J; bases unmatched to any gene: 7. CDR3 length: 14 residues. The CDR3 sequence: CASSSGLAGSPQYF. The CDR3 nucleotides read TGTGCCAGCAGCTCCGGACTAGCGGGATCCCCGCAGTACTTC.

The sample holds a few counts of this clone. The chain has TRBV15 and TRBJ2-7, with TRBD1 as a possible D gene (6 bases). Trimming stripped 4 bases from V and 0 bases from J, with 10 bases between. The germline V gene encodes CDR1 LNHNV and CDR2 YYDKDF (reference sequence). This CDR3 region has 14 residues. CDR3 residues: CATSKGGDSYEQYF. Written as DNA, the CDR3 is TGTGCCACCAGCAAAGGGGGTGACTCCTACGAGCAGTACTTC.

The J gene is TRBJ2-5, the V gene TRBV5-6; 7 bases agree with TRBD2. The ends lost 3 bases at V and 2 bases at J; junction bases unmatched: 7. Germline V gene sequence: CDR1 SGHDT, CDR2 YYEEEE. This CDR3 has 15 residues. The CDR3 sequence: CASSYKPSGQETQYF. DNA for the CDR3: TGTGCCAGCAGCTACAAACCTAGCGGACAAGAGACCCAGTACTTC. The full variable domain, its missing parts supplied by reference TRBV5-6 and TRBJ2-5, is DAGVTQSPTHLIKTRGQQVTLRCSPKSGHDTVSWYQQALGQGPQFIFQYYEEEERQRGNFPDRFSGHQFPNYSSELNVNALLLGDSALYLCASSYKPSGQETQYFGPGTRLLVL.

There are a few counts of this clone. The gene calls are TRBV19 and TRBJ2-2; tentative D call: TRBD2 (6 bases). CDR3 length: 14 residues. Trimming pared 10 bases from V and 5 bases from J, leaving 17 bases between. Per the germline V gene, CDR1 is LNHDA and CDR2 is SQIVND (reference sequence). CDR3 protein: CATRGTHQTGELFF. In nucleotides, the CDR3 is TGTGCCACCCGGGGGACCCATCAGACCGGGGAGCTGTTTTTT. The variable domain in full, with the rest retrieved from reference TRBV19 and TRBJ2-2, is DGGITQSPKYLFRKEGQNVTLSCEQNLNHDAMYWYRQDPGQGLRLIYYSQIVNDFQKGDIAEGYSVSREKKESFPLTVTSAQKNPTAFYLCATRGTHQTGELFFGEGSRLTVL.

The chain employs TRBV27 and TRBJ1-1; a possible D gene is TRBD1 (6 bases). The CDR3 contains 14 residues. The V gene lost 3 bases and the J gene lost 5 bases, with 13 bases spanning the gap. CDR1 is MNHEY, CDR2 SMNVEV, per germline (reference sequence). The CDR3, as DNA: TGTGCCAGCAGTTTTGGGGGGGCAGGAACTGAAGCTTTCTTT. Protein product: CASSFGGAGTEAFF.

The V and J genes are TRBV6-5 and TRBJ2-7, with 8 nucleotides matching TRBD1. This CDR3 is built from 15 residues. After removal of 5 bases from V and 2 bases from J, the junction contained 8 bases not matched to a gene. The germline V gene has CDR1 MNHEY and CDR2 SVGAGI. Here the CDR3 DNA reads TGTGCCAGCAGTCTCCGCCTGGACAGGGCCTACGAGCAGTACTTC. Its protein is CASSLRLDRAYEQYF.

In DNA, the CDR3 is TGTGCCAGCAGTGTTACAGGGGGATCTGGGGCCAACGTCCTGACTTTC. Its protein product is CASSVTGGSGANVLTF. V is TRBV6-4 and J is TRBJ2-6, with 8 bases that match TRBD1. There are 16 residues in the CDR3. The V gene's germline CDR1 is MRHNA and CDR2 SNTAGT. After removal of 4 bases from V and 1 base from J, the junction contained 3 bases not matched to a gene.

The V gene is TRBV18, the J gene TRBJ1-6; 9 bases match TRBD1. V trimming: 2 bases; J trimming: 7 bases; junction bases outside the gene matches: 3. There are 15 residues in the CDR3. Germline CDR1 reads KGHSH; CDR2 reads LQKENI. This chain's CDR3 is CASSPGDRENSPLHF. The CDR3 coding sequence is TGTGCCAGCTCACCAGGGGACAGGGAAAATTCACCCCTCCACTTT.

This clone showed up many times. The chain couples TRBV7-7 to TRBJ2-2; a possible D gene is TRBD1 (6 bases). V lost 1 base, J lost 6 bases, and 15 bases lay in between. Germline CDR1 is SSHAT and CDR2 is FNYEAQ (reference sequence). The CDR3 loop spans 16 amino acids. The CDR3 bases are TGTGCCAGCAGCTTAGGAAGGGGCCAGGGGTCCGGGGAGCTGTTTTTT. Protein product: CASSLGRGQGSGELFF.

CDR3 DNA sequence: TGTGCCAGCAGCTTGGGAGGGAGAGATACCTACGAGCAGTACTTC. Its translation: CASSLGGRDTYEQYF. V gene TRBV5-4 combines with J gene TRBJ2-7; D is perhaps TRBD2 (5 bases). The germline V gene encodes CDR1 SGHNT and CDR2 YYREEE (reference sequence). This CDR3 is 15 amino acids long. The germline V and J ends were trimmed by 0 bases and 2 bases, with 12 bases remaining between them.

The chain carries TRBV18 and TRBJ1-2; TRBD1 might be the D (6 bases). Germline V gene lookup returns CDR1 KGHSH and CDR2 LQKENI. V gave up 2 bases and J gave up 2 bases, with 9 bases separating them. CDR3 size: 14 residues. The CDR3 region is CASSPGGINYGYTF. The CDR3 DNA sequence: TGTGCCAGCTCACCAGGGGGCATAAACTATGGCTACACCTTC. The full variable domain, rest sourced from reference TRBV18 and TRBJ1-2, is NAGVMQNPRHLVRRRGQEARLRCSPMKGHSHVYWYRQLPEEGLKFMVYLQKENIIDESGMPKERFSAEFPKEGPSILRIQQVVRGDSAAYFCASSPGGINYGYTFGSGTRLTVV.

The rearrangement uses TRBV28 and TRBJ2-7; 9 bases are shared with TRBD2. The germline CDR1 and CDR2 sequences are MDHEN and SYDVKM. V shed 5 bases and J 0 bases; nucleotides not matched to a gene: 5. This CDR3 is 15 amino acids long. CDR3 amino acids: CASSKPTSGSYEQYF. In DNA, the CDR3 is TGTGCCAGCAGTAAACCGACTAGCGGCTCCTACGAGCAGTACTTC.

The chain recombines TRBV3-1 (or the pseudogene TRBV3-2) with TRBJ2-7; 8 nucleotides agree with TRBD1. The germline gives CDR1 LGHDT, CDR2 YNNKEL (reference sequence). V lost 4 bases and J lost 2; bases outside the gene matches: 4. The CDR3 consists of 14 residues. CDR3 DNA sequence: TGTGCCAGCAGCCGACAGGGGTCCACCTACGAGCAGTACTTC. This gives the protein CASSRQGSTYEQYF.

The chain is built from TRBV2 and TRBJ2-7; 11 nucleotides align to TRBD1. The ends lost 5 bases at V and 7 bases at J; junction bases unmatched: 7. Germline CDR1 reads SNHLY; CDR2 reads FYNNEI. The CDR3 loop spans 14 amino acids. DNA of the CDR3: TGTGCCAGCAGTCCTGGGACAGGGGGACGAGAGCAGTACTTC. This sequence encodes CASSPGTGGREQYF.

The chain employs TRBV6-2 or TRBV6-3 and TRBJ2-7; 14 bases fit TRBD2. V shed 4 bases and J 4 bases; nucleotides not matched to a gene: 6. Germline lookup yields CDR1 MNHEY and CDR2 SVGEGT. This CDR3 is 16 amino acids long. CDR3 protein: CASSLATSGRGYEQYF. Here the CDR3 DNA reads TGTGCCAGCAGTTTAGCGACTAGCGGGAGGGGATACGAGCAGTACTTC.

The chain employs TRBV6-5 and TRBJ2-3; 10 bases fit TRBD1. Unmatched junction bases numbered 3, after V lost 7 bases and J lost 2 bases. CDR1 and CDR2 from the germline V gene are MNHEY and SVGAGI. The CDR3 is made up of 14 amino acids. The CDR3 loop reads CASTDRGHTDTQYF. CDR3 bases: TGTGCCAGCACCGACAGGGGGCACACAGATACGCAGTATTTT.

The chain employs TRBV11-2 and TRBJ2-7; possibly TRBD2 for D (6 bases). V was cut by 1 base and J by 6 bases, with 16 bases left in between. The germline V gene encodes CDR1 SGHAT and CDR2 FQNNGV. This CDR3 region has 15 residues. CDR3 amino acids: CASSLGQGGWSEQYF. CDR3 DNA sequence: TGTGCCAGCAGCTTAGGGCAGGGAGGATGGTCCGAGCAGTACTTC.

This clone was recorded once. The chain has TRBV2 and TRBJ2-7; weak D call: TRBD1 (5 bases). The V end was cut by 5 bases, the J end by 2 bases, with 16 bases between. The CDR3 totals 15 residues. The germline V gene encodes CDR1 SNHLY and CDR2 FYNNEI. CDR3 DNA: TGTGCCAGCAGTCTCAACAGACAGTGGACCTACGAGCAGTACTTC. Translating it yields CASSLNRQWTYEQYF.

The chain uses TRBV5-6 and TRBJ2-1; 8 bases are a match to TRBD2. Unmatched junction bases numbered 5, after V lost 4 bases and J lost 2 bases. The germline CDR1 and CDR2 sequences are SGHDT and YYEEEE. This CDR3 has 15 residues. The CDR3: CASSRTSGPYNEQFF. CDR3 nucleotide sequence: TGTGCCAGCAGCCGCACTAGCGGCCCCTACAATGAGCAGTTCTTC.

The chain has TRBV21-1 and TRBJ2-3; the D call TRBD1 from the table was never checked on the DNA. TRBV21-1 is deemed a pseudogene. This CDR3 is built from 16 residues. CDR3 coding DNA: TGTGCCAGCAGCACCCAGGAAGGACACCCCACAGATACGCAGTATTTT. Protein: CASSTQEGHPTDTQYF.

Here the CDR3 reads CASSQDETREQFF. DNA for the CDR3: TGCGCCAGCAGCCAAGATGAGACTAGAGAGCAGTTCTTC. This chain uses TRBV4-1 with TRBJ2-1; possible D gene TRBD2, 6 bases. Trimming took off 0 bases at V and 10 bases at J, with 10 bases between the two ends. Germline V CDR1 and CDR2: MGHRA, YSYEKL. The CDR3 sequence is 13 residues long.

The chain joins TRBV7-2 to TRBJ2-5, with D tentatively TRBD1 (6 bases). The CDR3 consists of 13 residues. CDR1 SGHTA and CDR2 FQGNSA come from the germline V gene. V dropped 5 bases and J dropped 4 bases, with 11 bases sitting between them. DNA for the CDR3: TGTGCCAGCAGCCGGACAGCTACAGAGACCCAGTACTTC. Protein sequence: CASSRTATETQYF.

The chain joins TRBV5-1 to TRBJ2-5; 11 bases are shared with TRBD2. Trimming removed 6 bases from V and 4 bases from J; junction bases left unmatched: 2. Per the germline V gene, CDR1 is SGHRS and CDR2 is YFSETQ. The CDR3 spans 13 residues. The CDR3, as DNA: TGCGCCAGCAACCTAGCGGGAGGAGAGACCCAGTACTTC. Translation gives CASNLAGGETQYF.

The CDR3 DNA is TGTGCCAGTAGTTCGGACACGGGGACCCAGTACTTC. As protein: CASSSDTGTQYF. The gene calls are TRBV19 and TRBJ2-5, with D tentatively TRBD1 (5 bases). The CDR3 has 12 amino acids. Trimming left V 5 bases short and J 7 bases short, with 11 bases between. Germline V lookup: CDR1 LNHDA, CDR2 SQIVND (reference sequence).